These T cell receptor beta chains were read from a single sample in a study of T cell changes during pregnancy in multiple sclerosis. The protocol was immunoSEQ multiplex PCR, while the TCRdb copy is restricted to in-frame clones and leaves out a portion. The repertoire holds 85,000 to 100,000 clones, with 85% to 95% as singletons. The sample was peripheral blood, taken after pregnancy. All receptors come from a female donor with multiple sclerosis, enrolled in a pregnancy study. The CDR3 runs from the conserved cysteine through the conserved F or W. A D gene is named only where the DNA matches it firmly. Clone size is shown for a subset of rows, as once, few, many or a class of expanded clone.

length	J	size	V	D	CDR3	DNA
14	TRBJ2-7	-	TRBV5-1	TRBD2	CASTLAGGRYEQYF	TGCGCCAGCACCTTAGCGGGGGGGCGGTACGAGCAGTACTTC
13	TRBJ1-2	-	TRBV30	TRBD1	CAWSLTGGYGYTF	TGTGCCTGGTCTTTAACAGGGGGGTATGGCTACACCTTC
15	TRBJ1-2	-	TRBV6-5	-	CASSYSTNTVDGYTF	TGTGCCAGCAGTTACTCCACGAATACAGTGGATGGCTACACCTTC
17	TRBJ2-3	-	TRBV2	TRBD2	CASSVITSGSLSDTQYF	TGTGCCAGCAGTGTAATCACTAGCGGGAGTCTCTCAGATACGCAGTATTTT
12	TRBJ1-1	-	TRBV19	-	CASSIRQPEAFF	TGTGCCAGTAGTATCAGGCAGCCTGAAGCTTTCTTT
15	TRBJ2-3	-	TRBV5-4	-	CASSLQNGNTDTQYF	TGTGCCAGCAGCTTGCAGAACGGGAACACAGATACGCAGTATTTT
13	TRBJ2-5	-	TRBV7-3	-	CASSLQDQETQYF	TGTGCCAGCAGCTTACAGGACCAAGAGACCCAGTACTTC
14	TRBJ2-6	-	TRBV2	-	CASDTDSGANVLTF	TGTGCCAGCGATACGGACTCGGGGGCCAACGTCCTGACTTTC
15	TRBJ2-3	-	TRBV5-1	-	CASSLSGGSTDTQYF	TGCGCCAGCAGCTTGTCCGGGGGTAGCACAGATACGCAGTATTTT
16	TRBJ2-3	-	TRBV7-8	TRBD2	CASSLVSRGGLDTQYF	TGTGCCAGCAGCTTAGTTTCGCGGGGGGGCCTAGATACGCAGTATTTT
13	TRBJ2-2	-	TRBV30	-	CAWSRIHTGELFF	TGTGCCTGGAGCAGGATCCACACCGGGGAGCTGTTTTTT
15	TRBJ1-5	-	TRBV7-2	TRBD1	CASSTRTGGYQPQHF	TGTGCCAGCAGCACCCGGACAGGGGGCTATCAGCCCCAGCATTTT
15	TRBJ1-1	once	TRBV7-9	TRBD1	CASSYPGQGATEAFF	TGTGCCAGCAGCTACCCCGGACAGGGGGCAACTGAAGCTTTCTTT
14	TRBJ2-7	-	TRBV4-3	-	CASSQDGLTYEQYF	TGCGCCAGCAGCCAAGACGGACTCACCTACGAGCAGTACTTC
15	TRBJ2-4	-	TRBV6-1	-	CATPTAEAAKNIQYF	TGTGCCACCCCCACGGCAGAGGCAGCCAAAAACATTCAGTACTTC
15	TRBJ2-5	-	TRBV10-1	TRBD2	CASSGLTSAQETQYF	TGCGCCAGCAGCGGCCTGACTAGCGCTCAAGAGACCCAGTACTTC
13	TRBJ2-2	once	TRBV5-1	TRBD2	CASSQLATGELFF	TGCGCCAGCAGCCAACTAGCGACCGGGGAGCTGTTTTTT
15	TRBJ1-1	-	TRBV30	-	CAWSKTGFDYTEAFF	TGTGCCTGGAGTAAAACAGGGTTCGACTACACTGAAGCTTTCTTT
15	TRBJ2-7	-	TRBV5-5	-	CASSLAGQGPYEQYF	TGTGCCAGCAGCTTGGCCGGTCAGGGGCCCTACGAGCAGTACTTC
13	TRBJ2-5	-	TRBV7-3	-	CASSLPNQETQYF	TGTGCCAGCAGCTTACCCAACCAAGAGACCCAGTACTTC
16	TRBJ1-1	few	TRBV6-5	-	CASSYGGTREGTEAFF	TGTGCCAGCAGTTACGGGGGGACCCGGGAGGGCACTGAAGCTTTCTTT
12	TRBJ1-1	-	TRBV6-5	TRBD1	CASSQQGGAAEF	TGTGCCAGCAGTCAACAGGGGGGAGCCGCCGAATTT
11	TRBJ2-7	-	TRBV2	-	CASKAFYEQYF	TGTGCCAGCAAAGCCTTCTACGAGCAGTACTTC
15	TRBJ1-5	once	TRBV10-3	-	CAISESRNSNQPQHF	TGTGCCATCAGTGAGTCGAGGAATAGCAATCAGCCCCAGCATTTT
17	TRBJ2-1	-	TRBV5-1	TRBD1	CASSLSRTGATYNEQFF	TGCGCCAGCAGCTTATCCCGGACAGGGGCCACTTACAATGAGCAGTTCTTC
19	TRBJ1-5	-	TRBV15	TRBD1	CATSREGGAVKFGNQPQHF	TGTGCCACCAGCAGAGAAGGGGGCGCGGTCAAGTTCGGCAATCAGCCCCAGCATTTT
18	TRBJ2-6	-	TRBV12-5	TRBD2	CASALRLAGNSGANVLTF	TGTGCTAGTGCCCTTCGACTAGCGGGCAACTCTGGGGCCAACGTCCTGACTTTC
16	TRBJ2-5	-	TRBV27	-	CASSSLSGDAKETQYF	TGTGCCAGCAGTTCCCTCAGCGGAGATGCTAAAGAGACCCAGTACTTC
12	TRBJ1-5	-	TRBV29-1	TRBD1	CSVGTRDRPQHF	TGCAGCGTCGGGACGAGGGACAGGCCCCAGCATTTT
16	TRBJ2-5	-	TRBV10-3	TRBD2	CAIREGLAGFAETQYF	TGTGCCATCCGTGAGGGACTAGCGGGATTCGCAGAGACCCAGTACTTC
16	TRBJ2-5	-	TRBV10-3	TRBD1	CAISPGQGLGRETQYF	TGTGCCATCAGTCCGGGACAGGGCCTGGGGAGGGAGACCCAGTACTTC
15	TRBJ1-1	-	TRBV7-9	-	CASSLEGQPRTEAFF	TGTGCCAGCAGCCTAGAAGGACAGCCAAGGACTGAAGCTTTCTTT
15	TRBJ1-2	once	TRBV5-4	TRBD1	CASSRQTDRVRGYTF	TGTGCCAGCAGCCGGCAGACGGACAGGGTCCGCGGCTACACCTTC
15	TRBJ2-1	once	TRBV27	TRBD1	CASARDRGSYNEQFF	TGTGCCAGCGCAAGGGACAGGGGCTCCTACAATGAGCAGTTCTTC
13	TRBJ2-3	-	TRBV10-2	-	CASRGASTDTQYF	TGCGCCAGCAGGGGGGCGAGCACAGATACGCAGTATTTT
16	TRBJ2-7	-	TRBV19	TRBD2	CASSIELAGAAHEQYF	TGTGCCAGTAGTATAGAACTAGCGGGAGCGGCCCACGAGCAGTACTTC
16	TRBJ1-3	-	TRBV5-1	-	CASSLAGHFSGNTIYF	TGCGCCAGCAGCTTGGCTGGACACTTCTCTGGAAACACCATATATTTT
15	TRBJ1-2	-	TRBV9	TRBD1	CASSRQGGRQEGYTF	TGTGCCAGCAGTCGACAGGGAGGTCGTCAAGAGGGCTACACCTTC
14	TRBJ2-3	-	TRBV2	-	CASNPGGSVDTQYF	TGTGCCAGTAACCCAGGGGGGAGTGTAGATACGCAGTATTTT
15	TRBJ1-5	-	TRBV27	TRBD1	CASGPGGTGNQPQHF	TGTGCCAGCGGCCCCGGAGGGACAGGGAATCAGCCCCAGCATTTT
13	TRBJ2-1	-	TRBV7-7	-	CASSEEAYNEQFF	TGTGCCAGCAGCGAGGAGGCCTACAATGAGCAGTTCTTC
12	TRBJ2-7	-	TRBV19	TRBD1	CASGGAVNEQYF	TGTGCCTCAGGGGGCGCGGTTAACGAGCAGTACTTC
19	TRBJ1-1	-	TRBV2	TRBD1	CASSGRGIGETTANTEAFF	TGTGCCAGCAGCGGCAGGGGGATTGGGGAAACCACCGCGAACACTGAAGCTTTCTTT
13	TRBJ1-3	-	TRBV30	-	CAWSGQAQGTLDF	TGTGCCTGGAGTGGACAGGCCCAGGGGACCCTCGATTTT
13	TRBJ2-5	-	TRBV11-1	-	CASSLNRVETQYF	TGTGCCAGCAGCTTAAACAGGGTGGAGACCCAGTACTTC
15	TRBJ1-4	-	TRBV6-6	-	CASRPDRVTNEKLFF	TGTGCCAGCAGACCTGACAGAGTAACTAATGAAAAACTGTTTTTT
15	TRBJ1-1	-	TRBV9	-	CASSVGGGGGTEAFF	TGTGCCAGCAGCGTAGGGGGTGGGGGAGGGACTGAAGCTTTCTTT
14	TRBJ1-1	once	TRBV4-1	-	CASSQDMGLPKAFF	TGCGCCAGCAGCCAAGACATGGGACTGCCGAAAGCTTTCTTT
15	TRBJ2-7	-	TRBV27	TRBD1	CASSHPSDRVGEQYF	TGTGCCAGCAGTCATCCTTCCGACAGGGTTGGAGAGCAGTACTTC
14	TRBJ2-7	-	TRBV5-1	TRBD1	CASSLGQGFDEQYF	TGCGCCAGCAGCTTGGGACAGGGTTTCGACGAGCAGTACTTC
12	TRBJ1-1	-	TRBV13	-	CASRVGNTEAFF	TGTGCCAGCAGGGTCGGGAACACTGAAGCTTTCTTT
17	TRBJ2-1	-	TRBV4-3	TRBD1	CASSQDVPGQGLYEQFF	TGCGCCAGCAGCCAAGACGTACCGGGACAGGGCTTATATGAGCAGTTCTTC
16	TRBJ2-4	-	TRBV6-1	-	CASSAKSGSLRNIQYF	TGTGCCAGCAGTGCCAAAAGCGGGTCGCTTAGAAACATTCAGTACTTC
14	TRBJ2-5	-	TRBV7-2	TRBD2	CASSPHSGQETQYF	TGTGCCAGCAGCCCCCATAGCGGGCAAGAGACCCAGTACTTC
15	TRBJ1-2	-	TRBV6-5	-	CASSYSSAGRYGYTF	TGTGCCAGCAGTTACTCGTCGGCAGGTCGATATGGCTACACCTTC
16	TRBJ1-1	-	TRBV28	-	CASSFFGGFLGTEAFF	TGTGCCAGCAGTTTTTTCGGCGGCTTTCTTGGCACTGAAGCTTTCTTT
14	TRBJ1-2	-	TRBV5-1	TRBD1	CASSIGQGAYGYTF	TGCGCCAGCAGCATCGGACAGGGGGCCTATGGCTACACCTTC
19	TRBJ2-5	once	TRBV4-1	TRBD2	CASSQEGISASNGGETQYF	TGCGCCAGCAGCCAAGAAGGAATTTCGGCCTCCAACGGGGGGGAGACCCAGTACTTC